This entry concerns a single T cell receptor beta chain. Germline CDR1 reads SGHVS; CDR2 reads FQNEAQ. CDR3 length: 15 amino acids. The J segment lost 3 bases and the V segment lost 4 bases, leaving 9 bases of the junction unmatched. The sample belongs to a study of blood T cell repertoires in COVID-19. Study as a whole: The study drew acute and convalescent COVID-19 samples from the United States, Italy and Spain.

Using immunoSEQ multiplex PCR, the repertoire was profiled, and TCRdb retains in-frame clones only, with some absent. The table lists over 90,000 clones, 81% of them singletons, with under 5.5% in the top ten. Sequencing was performed on peripheral blood. The sequence was obtained from a man older than 75 with COVID-19, enrolled during active disease. V and J are TRBV7-8 and TRBJ2-7; the match to TRBD2 covers 7 bases. CDR3 DNA: TGTGCCAGCAGCTCGCGGGAGAACCCGCTCTACGAGCAGTACTTC. This translates into CASSSRENPLYEQYF.